A selection of T cell receptor beta chains follows, all from one sample in a study of ipilimumab plus nivolumab after autologous stem cell transplantation. Using immunoSEQ multiplex PCR, the repertoire was profiled, and TCRdb retains in-frame clones only, with some absent. Of tens of thousands of clones in the sample, 86% are singletons; the top ten hold 4% to 6%. This specimen consisted of PBMCs, obtained in a trial of ipilimumab plus nivolumab as post-transplant consolidation. The receptors were sampled from a male donor with diffuse large B-cell lymphoma. The CDR3 runs from the conserved cysteine through the conserved F or W. The order of the fields is V gene, D gene, J gene, clone size, CDR3 DNA, CDR3 protein. D genes are given only for firm matches. The size entry is marked missing in some rows and otherwise reads once, few, many or a size class.

V: TRBV5-4; D: TRBD1; J: TRBJ2-7; size: NA; DNA: TGTGCCAGCAGCTTAAAGGGGGCTTCCGAGCAGTACTTC; CDR3: CASSLKGASEQYF
V: TRBV5-1; D: NA; J: TRBJ2-2; size: NA; DNA: TGCGCCAGCAACCTAAACCAAGGGACCGGGGAGCTGTTTTTT; CDR3: CASNLNQGTGELFF
V: TRBV27; D: NA; J: TRBJ2-1; size: NA; DNA: TGTGCCAGCAGTTTATATAGGGGGACTGAGCAGTTCTTC; CDR3: CASSLYRGTEQFF
V: TRBV5-1; D: NA; J: TRBJ2-1; size: NA; DNA: TGCGCCAGCTCGCGGGTCCCCTACAATGAGCAGTTCTTC; CDR3: CASSRVPYNEQFF
V: TRBV25-1; D: NA; J: TRBJ1-3; size: NA; DNA: TGTGCCAGCAGAAGGACGGGCTCTGGAAACACCATATATTTT; CDR3: CASRRTGSGNTIYF
V: TRBV25-1; D: NA; J: TRBJ1-6; size: NA; DNA: TGTGCCAGCAGTGCTAGCGCAGGGGTTATGGCCCTCCACTTT; CDR3: CASSASAGVMALHF
V: TRBV19; D: TRBD1; J: TRBJ1-5; size: few; DNA: TGTGCCAGTAGTATAACAGGACAGGGTCGGGAACAGCCCCAGCATTTT; CDR3: CASSITGQGREQPQHF
V: TRBV6-1; D: TRBD1; J: TRBJ2-7; size: NA; DNA: TGTGCCAGCAGAGAACCCCCGGGACAGGGGGGTACCTACGAGCAGTACTTC; CDR3: CASREPPGQGGTYEQYF
V: TRBV7-2; D: TRBD1; J: TRBJ2-7; size: NA; DNA: TGTGCCAGCAGCTTAGATGGGACAGTCTCCTACGAGCAGTACTTC; CDR3: CASSLDGTVSYEQYF
V: TRBV7-9; D: NA; J: TRBJ1-4; size: NA; DNA: TGTGCCAGCAGCTTAGTAGCGGGCTCCTTTAATGAAAAACTGTTTTTT; CDR3: CASSLVAGSFNEKLFF
V: TRBV29-1; D: NA; J: TRBJ2-1; size: few; DNA: TGCAGCGTTGAAGATAGGGGACCGTTCCTCTACAATGAGCAGTTCTTC; CDR3: CSVEDRGPFLYNEQFF
V: TRBV4-1; D: NA; J: TRBJ2-5; size: medium-sized; DNA: TGCGCCAGCAGCCAAGATAGGGGAACCCTCTTGACCCAGTACTTC; CDR3: CASSQDRGTLLTQYF
V: TRBV9; D: NA; J: TRBJ2-4; size: NA; DNA: TGTGCCAGCAGCTTCGGGGAGGGGGACATTCAGTACTTC; CDR3: CASSFGEGDIQYF
V: TRBV6-5; D: NA; J: TRBJ2-3; size: NA; DNA: TGTGCCAGCAGTTACGAAGGGTCTAGCACAGATACGCAGTATTTT; CDR3: CASSYEGSSTDTQYF
V: TRBV7-2; D: TRBD1; J: TRBJ2-3; size: once; DNA: TGTGCCAGCAGCTTAGCCGGACCGGGACAGGGTACAGATACGCAGTATTTT; CDR3: CASSLAGPGQGTDTQYF
V: TRBV27; D: NA; J: TRBJ1-5; size: NA; DNA: TGTGCCAGCAGTTACAGGGCGGGTCAGCCCCAGCATTTT; CDR3: CASSYRAGQPQHF
V: TRBV19; D: TRBD1; J: TRBJ2-7; size: NA; DNA: TGTGCCAGTAGTATTAGGGGGACAGGGAACGAGCAGTACTTC; CDR3: CASSIRGTGNEQYF